Given below is one T cell receptor beta chain in context. Its target is not known. This sample stems from a study of T cells after posttransplantation cyclophosphamide. General study points: TRB overlap between skin or GI tissue T cells and blood was limited. Later blood repertoires were often dominated by clones from the donor CD8+ memory compartment. Recipient CMV seropositivity and CMV reactivation strongly tracked TRB clonality.

TCRdb keeps only in-frame clones here, not all; method: immunoSEQ multiplex PCR. The data show 11,000 or so clones, approximately 80% seen once. A marrow graft followed busulfan-fludarabine conditioning, with cyclophosphamide on days +3 and +4. CDR1 is SGHDT and CDR2 is YYEEEE in the germline V gene. V lost 0 bases and J 2 bases, leaving 9 bases between the germline ends. The CDR3 length is 16 residues. This chain connects TRBV5-6 to TRBJ2-6; D is unclear. The specimen was PBMCs, collected after allogeneic stem cell transplant with posttransplant cyclophosphamide. This clonotype was sampled from a female patient between 50 and 59 years old who received an allogeneic stem cell transplant from a related donor, was CMV-positive, and had no GVHD. The T cells may come from the graft donor. CDR3 bases: TGTGCCAGCAGCTTGGTAAGGAGTCCTGGGGCCAACGTCCTGACTTTC. It specifies CASSLVRSPGANVLTF.